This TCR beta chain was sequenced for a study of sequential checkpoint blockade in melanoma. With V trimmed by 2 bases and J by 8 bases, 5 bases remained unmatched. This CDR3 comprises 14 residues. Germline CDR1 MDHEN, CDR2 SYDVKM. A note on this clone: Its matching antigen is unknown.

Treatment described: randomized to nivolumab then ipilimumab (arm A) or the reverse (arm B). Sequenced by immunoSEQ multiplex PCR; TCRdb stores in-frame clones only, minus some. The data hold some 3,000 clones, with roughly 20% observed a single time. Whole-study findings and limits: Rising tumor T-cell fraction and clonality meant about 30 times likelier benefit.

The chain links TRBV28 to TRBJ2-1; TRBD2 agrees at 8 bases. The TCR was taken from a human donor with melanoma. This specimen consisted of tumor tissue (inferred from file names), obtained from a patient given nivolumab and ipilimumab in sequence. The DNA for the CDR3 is TGTGCCAGCAGTTTAACGGGAGGGCCCTATGAGCAGTTCTTC. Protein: CASSLTGGPYEQFF.